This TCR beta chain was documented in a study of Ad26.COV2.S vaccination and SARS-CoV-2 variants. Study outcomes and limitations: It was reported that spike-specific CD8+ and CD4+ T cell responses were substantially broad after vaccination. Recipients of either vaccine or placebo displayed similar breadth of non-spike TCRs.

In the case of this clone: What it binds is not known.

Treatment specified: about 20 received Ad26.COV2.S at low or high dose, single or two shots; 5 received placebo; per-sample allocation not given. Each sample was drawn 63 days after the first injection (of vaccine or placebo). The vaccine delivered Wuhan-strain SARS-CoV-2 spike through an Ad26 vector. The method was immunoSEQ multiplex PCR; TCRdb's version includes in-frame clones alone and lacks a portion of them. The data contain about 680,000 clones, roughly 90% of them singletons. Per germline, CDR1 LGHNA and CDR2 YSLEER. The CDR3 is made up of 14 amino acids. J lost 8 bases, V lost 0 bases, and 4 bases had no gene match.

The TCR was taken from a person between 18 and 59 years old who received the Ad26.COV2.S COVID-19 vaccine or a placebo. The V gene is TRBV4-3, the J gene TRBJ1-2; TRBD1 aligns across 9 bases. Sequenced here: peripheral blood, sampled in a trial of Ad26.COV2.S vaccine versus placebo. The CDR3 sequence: CASSQEGTGRGYTF. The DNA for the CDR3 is TGCGCCAGCAGCCAAGAGGGGACAGGGCGAGGCTACACCTTC.